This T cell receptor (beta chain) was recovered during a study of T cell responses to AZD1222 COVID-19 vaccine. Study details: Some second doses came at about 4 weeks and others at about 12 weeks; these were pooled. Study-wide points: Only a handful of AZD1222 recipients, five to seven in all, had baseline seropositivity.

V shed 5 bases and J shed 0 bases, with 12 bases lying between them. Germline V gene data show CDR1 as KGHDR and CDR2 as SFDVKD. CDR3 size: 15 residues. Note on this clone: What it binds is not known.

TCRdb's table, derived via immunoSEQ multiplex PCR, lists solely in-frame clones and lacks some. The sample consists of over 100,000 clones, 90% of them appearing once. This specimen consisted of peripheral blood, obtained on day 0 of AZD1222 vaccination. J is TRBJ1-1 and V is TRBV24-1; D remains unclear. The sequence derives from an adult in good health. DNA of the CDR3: TGTGCCACCAGTGGATATGACCTAATGAACACTGAAGCTTTCTTT. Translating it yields CATSGYDLMNTEAFF.